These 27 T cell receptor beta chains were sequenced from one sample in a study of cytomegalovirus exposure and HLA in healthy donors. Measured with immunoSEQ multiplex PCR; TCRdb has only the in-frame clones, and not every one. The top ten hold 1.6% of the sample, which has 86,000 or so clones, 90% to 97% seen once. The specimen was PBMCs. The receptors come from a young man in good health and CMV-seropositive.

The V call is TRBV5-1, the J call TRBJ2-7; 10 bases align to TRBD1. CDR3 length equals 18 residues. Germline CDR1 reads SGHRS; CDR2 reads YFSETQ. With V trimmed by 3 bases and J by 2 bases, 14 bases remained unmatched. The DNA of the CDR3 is TGCGCCAGCAGCTCCCCCCCCGCCGGGACAGGGGTTGCCTACGAGCAGTACTTC. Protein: CASSSPPAGTGVAYEQYF.

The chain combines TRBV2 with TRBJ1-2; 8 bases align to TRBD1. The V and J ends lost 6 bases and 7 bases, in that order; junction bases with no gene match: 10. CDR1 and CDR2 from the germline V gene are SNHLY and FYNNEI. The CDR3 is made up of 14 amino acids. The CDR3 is CASRSPDRERGYTF. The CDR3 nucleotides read TGTGCCAGCAGGAGCCCGGACAGGGAACGTGGCTACACCTTC.

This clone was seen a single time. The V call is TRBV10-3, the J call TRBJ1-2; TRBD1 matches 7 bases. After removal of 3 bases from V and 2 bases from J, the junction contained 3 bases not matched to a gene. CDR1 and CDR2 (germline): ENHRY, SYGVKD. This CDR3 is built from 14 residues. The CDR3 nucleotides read TGTGCCATCAGTGAAAAGACAGGGAACTATGGCTACACCTTC. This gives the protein CAISEKTGNYGYTF.

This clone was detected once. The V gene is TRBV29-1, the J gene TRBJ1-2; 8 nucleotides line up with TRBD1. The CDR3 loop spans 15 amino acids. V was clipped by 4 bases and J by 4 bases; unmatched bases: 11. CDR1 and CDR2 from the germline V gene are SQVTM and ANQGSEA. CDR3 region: CSVALMDREGYGYTF. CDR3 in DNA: TGCAGCGTTGCACTCATGGACAGGGAGGGCTATGGCTACACCTTC.

This CDR3 reads CASSLGTGSPSGNTIYF. The DNA for the CDR3 is TGCGCCAGCAGCTTGGGTACAGGGTCCCCCTCTGGAAACACCATATATTTT. This chain connects TRBV5-1 to TRBJ1-3; perhaps TRBD1 as D (6 bases). There are 17 residues in the CDR3. Germline CDR1 and CDR2: SGHRS and YFSETQ. The V end lost 0 bases, the J end lost 0 bases, and 13 bases lay between the germline ends.

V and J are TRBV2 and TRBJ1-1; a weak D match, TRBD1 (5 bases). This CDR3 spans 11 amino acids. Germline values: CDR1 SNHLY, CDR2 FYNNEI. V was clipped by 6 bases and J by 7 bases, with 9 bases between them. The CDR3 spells CASRGGGEAFF. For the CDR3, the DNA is TGTGCCAGCAGGGGGGGAGGTGAAGCTTTCTTT.

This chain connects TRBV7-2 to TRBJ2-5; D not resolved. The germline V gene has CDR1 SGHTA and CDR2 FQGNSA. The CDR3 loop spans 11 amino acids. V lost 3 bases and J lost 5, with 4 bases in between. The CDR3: CASSFRETQYF. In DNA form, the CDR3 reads TGTGCCAGCAGCTTCAGGGAGACCCAGTACTTC. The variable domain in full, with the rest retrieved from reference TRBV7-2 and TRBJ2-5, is GAGVSQSPSNKVTEKGKDVELRCDPISGHTALYWYRQSLGQGLEFLIYFQGNSAPDKSGLPSDRFSAERTGGSVSTLTIQRTQQEDSAVYLCASSFRETQYFGPGTRLLVL.

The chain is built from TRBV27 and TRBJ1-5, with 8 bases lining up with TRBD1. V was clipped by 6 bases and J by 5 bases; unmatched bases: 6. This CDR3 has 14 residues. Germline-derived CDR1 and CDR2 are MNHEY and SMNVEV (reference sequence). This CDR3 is CASRYGQGHQPQHF. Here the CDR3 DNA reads TGTGCCAGCAGGTACGGACAGGGCCATCAGCCCCAGCATTTT.

CDR3 DNA sequence: TGCGCCAGCAGCCACAAGACAGGGAGCTCCTACGAGCAGTACTTC. Its translation: CASSHKTGSSYEQYF. J is TRBJ2-7 and V is TRBV4-1; TRBD1 matches at 7 bases. V lost 3 bases to trimming and J lost 0 bases; unmatched junction nucleotides: 5. The germline V gene has CDR1 MGHRA and CDR2 YSYEKL. The CDR3 sequence is 15 residues long.

The DNA of the CDR3 is TGTGCCAGCAGCGCCTCTGCGGGTAGCAATCAGCCCCAGCATTTT. It codes for CASSASAGSNQPQHF. The rearrangement joins TRBV9 to TRBJ1-5, with D hard to call. CDR3 length: 15 amino acids. The germline gives CDR1 SGDLS, CDR2 YYNGEE. V gave up 3 bases and J gave up 0 bases, with 10 bases separating them.

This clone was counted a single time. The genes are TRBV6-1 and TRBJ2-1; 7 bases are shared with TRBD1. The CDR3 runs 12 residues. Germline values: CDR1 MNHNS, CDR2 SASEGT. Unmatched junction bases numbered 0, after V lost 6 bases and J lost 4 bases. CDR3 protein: CASRDRYNEQFF. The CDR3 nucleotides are TGTGCCAGCAGGGACAGGTACAATGAGCAGTTCTTC.

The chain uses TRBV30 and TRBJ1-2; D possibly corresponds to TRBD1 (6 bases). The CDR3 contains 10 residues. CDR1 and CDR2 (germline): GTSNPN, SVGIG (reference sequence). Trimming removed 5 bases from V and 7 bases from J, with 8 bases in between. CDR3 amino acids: CAWYRAGYTF. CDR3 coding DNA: TGTGCCTGGTACAGGGCTGGCTACACCTTC.

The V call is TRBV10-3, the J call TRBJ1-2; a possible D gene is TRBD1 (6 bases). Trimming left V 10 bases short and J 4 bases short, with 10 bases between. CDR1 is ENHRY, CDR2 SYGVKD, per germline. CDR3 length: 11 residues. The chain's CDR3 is CATGTPYGYTF. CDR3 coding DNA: TGTGCCACCGGGACACCCTATGGCTACACCTTC.

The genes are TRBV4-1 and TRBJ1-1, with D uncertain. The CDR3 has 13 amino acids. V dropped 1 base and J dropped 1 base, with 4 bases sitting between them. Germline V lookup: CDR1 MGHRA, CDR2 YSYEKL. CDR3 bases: TGCGCCAGCAGCCAAGGTAGGAACACTGAAGCTTTCTTT. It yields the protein CASSQGRNTEAFF.

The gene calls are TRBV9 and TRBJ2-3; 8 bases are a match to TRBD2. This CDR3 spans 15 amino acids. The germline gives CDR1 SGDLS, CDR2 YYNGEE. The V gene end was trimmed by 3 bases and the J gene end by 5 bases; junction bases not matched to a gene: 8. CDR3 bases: TGTGCCAGCAGCGGTCCCAGCGGGAGTAAAGATACGCAGTATTTT. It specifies CASSGPSGSKDTQYF.

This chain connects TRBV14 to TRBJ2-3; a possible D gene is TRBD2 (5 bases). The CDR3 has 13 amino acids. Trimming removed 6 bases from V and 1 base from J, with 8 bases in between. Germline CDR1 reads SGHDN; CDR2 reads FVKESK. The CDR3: CASRKRGTDTQYF. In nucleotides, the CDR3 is TGTGCCAGCAGGAAGAGGGGCACAGATACGCAGTATTTT.

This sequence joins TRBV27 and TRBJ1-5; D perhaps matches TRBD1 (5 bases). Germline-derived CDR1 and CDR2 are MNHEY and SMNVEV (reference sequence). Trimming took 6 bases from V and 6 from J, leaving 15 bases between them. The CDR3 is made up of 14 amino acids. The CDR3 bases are TGTGCCAGCAGCAGAGGCAGGGTTACTCAGCCCCAGCATTTT. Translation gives CASSRGRVTQPQHF.

For the CDR3, the DNA is TGTGCCAGCAGCGTTGGGTGGAGCTCCTACAATGAGCAGTTCTTC. This codes for CASSVGWSSYNEQFF. This chain joins TRBV9 and TRBJ2-1; D uncertain. The germline V gene encodes CDR1 SGDLS and CDR2 YYNGEE. With 2 bases removed from V and 0 bases from J, the gap between germline ends came to 9 bases. The CDR3 contains 15 residues.

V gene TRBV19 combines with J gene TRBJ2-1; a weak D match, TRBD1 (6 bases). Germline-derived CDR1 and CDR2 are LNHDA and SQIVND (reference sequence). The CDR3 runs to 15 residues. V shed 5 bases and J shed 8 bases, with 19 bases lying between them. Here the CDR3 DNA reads TGTGCCAGTAGTCCCCTAAGGGCCAGGGGCGATGAGCAGTTCTTC. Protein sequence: CASSPLRARGDEQFF.

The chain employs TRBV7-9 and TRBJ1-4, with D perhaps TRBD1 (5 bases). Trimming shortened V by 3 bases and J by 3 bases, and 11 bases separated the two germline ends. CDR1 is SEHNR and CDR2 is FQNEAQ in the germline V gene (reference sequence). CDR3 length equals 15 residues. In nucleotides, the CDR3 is TGTGCCAGCAGCTTGGGGAGGGACTCTAATGAAAAACTGTTTTTT. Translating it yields CASSLGRDSNEKLFF.

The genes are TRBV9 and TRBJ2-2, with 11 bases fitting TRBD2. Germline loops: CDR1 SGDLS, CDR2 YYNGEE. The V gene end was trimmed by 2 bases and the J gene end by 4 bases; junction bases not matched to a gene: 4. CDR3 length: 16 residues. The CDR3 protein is CASSVTSGRRTGELFF. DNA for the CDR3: TGTGCCAGCAGCGTCACTAGCGGGAGACGCACCGGGGAGCTGTTTTTT. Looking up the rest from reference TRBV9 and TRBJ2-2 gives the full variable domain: DSGVTQTPKHLITATGQRVTLRCSPRSGDLSVYWYQQSLDQGLQFLIQYYNGEERAKGNILERFSAQQFPDLHSELNLSSLELGDSALYFCASSVTSGRRTGELFFGEGSRLTVL.

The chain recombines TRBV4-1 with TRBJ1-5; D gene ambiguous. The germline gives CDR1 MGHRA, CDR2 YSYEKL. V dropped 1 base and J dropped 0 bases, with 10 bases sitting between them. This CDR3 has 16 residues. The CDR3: CASSQVPGVSNQPQHF. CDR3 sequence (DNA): TGCGCCAGCAGCCAAGTCCCCGGAGTTAGCAATCAGCCCCAGCATTTT.

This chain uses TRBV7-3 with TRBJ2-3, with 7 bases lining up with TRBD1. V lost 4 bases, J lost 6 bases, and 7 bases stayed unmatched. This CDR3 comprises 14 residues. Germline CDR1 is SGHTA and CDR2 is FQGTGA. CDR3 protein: CASSSEGAGDTQYF. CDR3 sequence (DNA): TGTGCCAGCAGCTCAGAGGGGGCAGGGGATACGCAGTATTTT.

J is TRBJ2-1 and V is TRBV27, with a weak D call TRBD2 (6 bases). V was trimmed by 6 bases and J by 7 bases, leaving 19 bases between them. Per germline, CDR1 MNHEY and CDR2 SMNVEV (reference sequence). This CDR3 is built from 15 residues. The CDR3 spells CASRNRDSRVNEQFF. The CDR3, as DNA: TGTGCCAGCAGGAACCGGGACTCGAGGGTGAATGAGCAGTTCTTC.

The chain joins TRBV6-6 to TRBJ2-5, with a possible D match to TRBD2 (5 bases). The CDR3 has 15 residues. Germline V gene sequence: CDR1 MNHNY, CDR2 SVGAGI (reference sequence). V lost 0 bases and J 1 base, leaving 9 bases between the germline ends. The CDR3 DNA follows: TGTGCCAGCAGTTACTCCCCAGAGGGCCAAGAGACCCAGTACTTC. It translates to CASSYSPEGQETQYF.

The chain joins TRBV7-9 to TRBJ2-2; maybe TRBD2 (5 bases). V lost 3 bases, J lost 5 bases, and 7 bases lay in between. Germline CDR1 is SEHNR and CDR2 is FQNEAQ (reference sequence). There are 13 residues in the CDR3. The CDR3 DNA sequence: TGTGCCAGCAGCTTCGAGGGAACCGGGGAGCTGTTTTTT. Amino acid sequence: CASSFEGTGELFF.

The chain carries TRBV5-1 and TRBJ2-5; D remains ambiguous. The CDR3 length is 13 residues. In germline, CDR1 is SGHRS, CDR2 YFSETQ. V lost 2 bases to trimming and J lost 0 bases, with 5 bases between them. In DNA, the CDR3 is TGCGCCAGCAGCTTTCTCTACCAAGAGACCCAGTACTTC. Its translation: CASSFLYQETQYF.